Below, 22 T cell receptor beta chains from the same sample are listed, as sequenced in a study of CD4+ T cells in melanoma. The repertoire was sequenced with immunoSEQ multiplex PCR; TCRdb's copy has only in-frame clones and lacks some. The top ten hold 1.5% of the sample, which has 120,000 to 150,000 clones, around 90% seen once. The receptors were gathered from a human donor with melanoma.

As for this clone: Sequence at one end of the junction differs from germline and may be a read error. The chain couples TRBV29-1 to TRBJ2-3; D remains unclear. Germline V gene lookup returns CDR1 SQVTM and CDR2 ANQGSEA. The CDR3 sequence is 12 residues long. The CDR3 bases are TGCAGCGTTGATTGGCCGTCTCGTGACGGTGGTTTT. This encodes CSVDWPSRDGGF.

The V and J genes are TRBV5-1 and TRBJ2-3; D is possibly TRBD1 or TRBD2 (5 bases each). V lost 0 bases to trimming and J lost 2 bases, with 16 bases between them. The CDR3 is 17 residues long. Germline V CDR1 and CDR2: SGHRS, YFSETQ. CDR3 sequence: CASSLAGTPGFTDTQYF. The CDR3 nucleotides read TGCGCCAGCAGCTTGGCCGGGACCCCGGGGTTCACAGATACGCAGTATTTT.

The CDR3 nucleotides are TGCGCCAGCATCCTCGAGGGTACAGATACGCAGTATTTT. Translation gives CASILEGTDTQYF. The chain recombines TRBV5-1 with TRBJ2-3, with D possibly matching TRBD2 (5 bases). Deletions cut 6 bases from V and 3 bases from J, with 11 bases between. Looked up from germline, CDR1 is SGHRS and CDR2 is YFSETQ. The CDR3 totals 13 residues.

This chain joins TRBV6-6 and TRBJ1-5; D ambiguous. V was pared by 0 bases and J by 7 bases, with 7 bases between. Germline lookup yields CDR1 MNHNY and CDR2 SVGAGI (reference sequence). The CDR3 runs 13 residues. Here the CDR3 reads CASSYSGVQPQHF. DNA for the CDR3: TGTGCCAGCAGTTACTCCGGCGTCCAGCCCCAGCATTTT.

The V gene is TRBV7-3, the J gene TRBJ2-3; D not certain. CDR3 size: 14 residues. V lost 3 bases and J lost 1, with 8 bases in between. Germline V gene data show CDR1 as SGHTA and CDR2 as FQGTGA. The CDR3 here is CASSFSGGTDTQYF. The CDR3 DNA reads TGTGCCAGCAGCTTTTCTGGGGGCACAGATACGCAGTATTTT.

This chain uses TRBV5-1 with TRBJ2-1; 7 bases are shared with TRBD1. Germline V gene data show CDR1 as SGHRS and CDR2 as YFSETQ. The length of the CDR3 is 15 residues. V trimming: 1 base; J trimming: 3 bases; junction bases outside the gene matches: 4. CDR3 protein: CASSLTGQNYNEQFF. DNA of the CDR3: TGCGCCAGCAGCTTGACGGGACAGAACTACAATGAGCAGTTCTTC.

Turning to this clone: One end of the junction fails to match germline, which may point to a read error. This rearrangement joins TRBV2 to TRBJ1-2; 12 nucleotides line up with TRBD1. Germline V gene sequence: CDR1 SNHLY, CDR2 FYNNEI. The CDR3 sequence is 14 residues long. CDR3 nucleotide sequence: TGTGCCAGCAGTGGGGGACAGGGGGCCTCCCCTTTCGCCTTC. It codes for CASSGGQGASPFAF. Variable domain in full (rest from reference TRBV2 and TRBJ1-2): EPEVTQTPSHQVTQMGQEVILRCVPISNHLYFYWYRQILGQKVEFLVSFYNNEISEKSEIFDDQFSVERPDGSNFTLKIRSTKLEDSAMYFCASSGGQGASPFAFGSGTRLTVV.

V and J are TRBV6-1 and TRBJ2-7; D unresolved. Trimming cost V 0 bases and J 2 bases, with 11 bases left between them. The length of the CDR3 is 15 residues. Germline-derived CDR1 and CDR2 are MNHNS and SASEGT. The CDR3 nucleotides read TGTGCCAGCAGTGAAGCGTCGGAACGGACCTACGAGCAGTACTTC. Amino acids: CASSEASERTYEQYF.

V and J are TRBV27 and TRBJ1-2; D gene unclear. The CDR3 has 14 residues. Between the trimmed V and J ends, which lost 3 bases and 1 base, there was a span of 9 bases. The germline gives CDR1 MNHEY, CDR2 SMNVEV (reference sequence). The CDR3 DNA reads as TGTGCCAGCAGTTTTGGGCAGCTTAACTATGGCTACACCTTC. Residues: CASSFGQLNYGYTF.

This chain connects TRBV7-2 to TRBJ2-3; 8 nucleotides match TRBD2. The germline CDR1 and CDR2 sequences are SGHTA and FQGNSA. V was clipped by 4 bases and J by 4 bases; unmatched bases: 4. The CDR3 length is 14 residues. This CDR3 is CASSWRGVPDTQYF. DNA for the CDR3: TGTGCCAGCAGCTGGCGGGGGGTCCCAGATACGCAGTATTTT.

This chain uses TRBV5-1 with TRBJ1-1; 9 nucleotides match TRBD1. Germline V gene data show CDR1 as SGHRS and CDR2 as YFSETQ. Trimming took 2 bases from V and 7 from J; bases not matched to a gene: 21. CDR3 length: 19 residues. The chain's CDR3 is CASSLGILGTGIGRVEAFF. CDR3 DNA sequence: TGCGCCAGCAGCTTAGGAATATTGGGGACAGGGATTGGGAGGGTTGAAGCTTTCTTT.

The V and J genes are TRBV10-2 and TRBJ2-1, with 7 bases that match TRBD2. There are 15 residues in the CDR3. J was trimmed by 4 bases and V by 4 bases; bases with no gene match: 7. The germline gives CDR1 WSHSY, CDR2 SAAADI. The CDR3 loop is CASSAMAGEYNEQFF. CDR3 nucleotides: TGCGCCAGCAGTGCTATGGCGGGGGAATACAATGAGCAGTTCTTC.

The CDR3 region has the DNA TGTGCCAGCAGCGACTATTCGGACCCGACCAATGAGCAGTTCTTC. Translated, it gives CASSDYSDPTNEQFF. The rearrangement uses TRBV9 and TRBJ2-1; D is unclear. The CDR3 spans 15 residues. V lost 3 bases, J lost 6 bases, and 16 bases lay in between. Per germline, CDR1 SGDLS and CDR2 YYNGEE.

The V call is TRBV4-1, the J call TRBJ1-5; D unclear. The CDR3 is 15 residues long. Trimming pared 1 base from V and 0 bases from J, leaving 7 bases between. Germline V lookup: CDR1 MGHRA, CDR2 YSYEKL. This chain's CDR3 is CASSQVGYSNQPQHF. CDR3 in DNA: TGCGCCAGCAGCCAAGTCGGCTATAGCAATCAGCCCCAGCATTTT.

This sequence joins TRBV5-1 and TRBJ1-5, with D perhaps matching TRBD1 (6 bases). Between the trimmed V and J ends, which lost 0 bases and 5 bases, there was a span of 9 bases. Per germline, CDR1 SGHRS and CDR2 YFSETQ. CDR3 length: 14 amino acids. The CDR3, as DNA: TGCGCCAGCAGCTTGGGCAGGGGAGATCAGCCCCAGCATTTT. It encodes CASSLGRGDQPQHF.

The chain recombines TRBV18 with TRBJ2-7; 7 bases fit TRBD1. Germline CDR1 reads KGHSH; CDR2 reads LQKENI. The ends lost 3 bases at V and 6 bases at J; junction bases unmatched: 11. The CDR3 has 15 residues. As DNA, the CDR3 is TGTGCCAGCTCACCGAGCCGACAGGGTCTGGGCGAGCAGTACTTC. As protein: CASSPSRQGLGEQYF.

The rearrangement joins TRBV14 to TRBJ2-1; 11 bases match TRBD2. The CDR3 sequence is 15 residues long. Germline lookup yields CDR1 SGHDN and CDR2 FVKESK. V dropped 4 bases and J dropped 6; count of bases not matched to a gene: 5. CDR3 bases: TGTGCCAGCAGCCCGGCTAGCGGGGGGTCCAATGAGCAGTTCTTC. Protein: CASSPASGGSNEQFF.

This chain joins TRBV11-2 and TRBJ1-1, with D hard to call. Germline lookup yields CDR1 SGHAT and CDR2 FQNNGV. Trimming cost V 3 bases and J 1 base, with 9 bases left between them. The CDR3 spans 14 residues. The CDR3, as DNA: TGTGCCAGCAGCTTTGGCAGTCGGAACACTGAAGCTTTCTTT. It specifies CASSFGSRNTEAFF.

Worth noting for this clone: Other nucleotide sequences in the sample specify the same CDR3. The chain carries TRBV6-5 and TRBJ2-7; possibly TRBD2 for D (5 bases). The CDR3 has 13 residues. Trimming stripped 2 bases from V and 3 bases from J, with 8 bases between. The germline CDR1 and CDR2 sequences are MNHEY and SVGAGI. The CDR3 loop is CASSYNRDYEQYF. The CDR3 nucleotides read TGTGCCAGCAGTTACAACCGGGACTACGAGCAGTACTTC.

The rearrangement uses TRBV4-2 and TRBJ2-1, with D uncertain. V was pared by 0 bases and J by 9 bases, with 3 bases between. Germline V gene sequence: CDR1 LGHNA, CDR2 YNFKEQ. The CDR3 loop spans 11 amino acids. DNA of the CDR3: TGTGCCAGCAGCCAAGACCTTGAGCAGTTCTTC. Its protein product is CASSQDLEQFF.

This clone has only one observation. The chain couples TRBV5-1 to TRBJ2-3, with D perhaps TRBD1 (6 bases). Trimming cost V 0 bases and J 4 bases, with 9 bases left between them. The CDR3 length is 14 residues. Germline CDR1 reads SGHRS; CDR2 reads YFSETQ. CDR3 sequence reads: CASSLAQGSDTQYF. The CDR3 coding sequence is TGCGCCAGCAGCTTGGCTCAGGGGTCAGATACGCAGTATTTT. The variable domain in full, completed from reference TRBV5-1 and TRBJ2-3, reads KAGVTQTPRYLIKTRGQQVTLSCSPISGHRSVSWYQQTPGQGLQFLFEYFSETQRNKGNFPGRFSGRQFSNSRSEMNVSTLELGDSALYLCASSLAQGSDTQYFGPGTRLTVL.

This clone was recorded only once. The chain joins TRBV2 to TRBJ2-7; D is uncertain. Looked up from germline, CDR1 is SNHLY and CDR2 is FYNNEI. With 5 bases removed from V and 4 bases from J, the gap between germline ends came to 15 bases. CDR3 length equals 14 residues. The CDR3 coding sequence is TGTGCCAGCAGTAGATCTCCTACCGTGTACGAGCAGTACTTC. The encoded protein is CASSRSPTVYEQYF. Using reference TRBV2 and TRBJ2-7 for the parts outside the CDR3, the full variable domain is EPEVTQTPSHQVTQMGQEVILRCVPISNHLYFYWYRQILGQKVEFLVSFYNNEISEKSEIFDDQFSVERPDGSNFTLKIRSTKLEDSAMYFCASSRSPTVYEQYFGPGTRLTVT.